This TCR beta chain was found in a study of cytomegalovirus exposure and HLA in healthy donors. Of note for this clone: What it binds is unknown.

Whole-study results and caveats: Within a later analysis, the majority of CMV-associated TCR beta chains appeared HLA-restricted. In a later analysis, donors in an Asian-associated ancestry cluster reportedly had fewer N-insertions in productive TCRs than the cohort mean. Cytomegalovirus-associated TCR beta chains were listed, numbering under 200.

Though probably carrying unrecorded immune exposures, donors were nominally healthy at sampling. The PCR used 60 Vbeta and 13 Jbeta primers. Sequencing was performed with immunoSEQ multiplex PCR; in TCRdb, only in-frame clones are kept and a portion is missing. The table includes roughly 140,000 clones, about 85% detected once. Germline V gene data show CDR1 as KGHSH and CDR2 as LQKENI. V dropped 2 bases and J dropped 6 bases, with 9 bases sitting between them. This CDR3 contains 13 residues. The sequenced sample was PBMCs. The chain is built from TRBV18 and TRBJ2-3; D might be TRBD2 (6 bases). This sequence was found in a woman under 30 in good health and CMV-seronegative. CDR3 sequence (DNA): TGTGCCAGCTCACCAGGAGGGATGGATACGCAGTATTTT. As protein: CASSPGGMDTQYF.